Below, 27 T cell receptor delta chains from the same sample are listed, as sequenced in a study of gamma-delta chains in newborns, infants, children. TCRdb redid the clone calls on the reads with CATT. The sample yields 4,000 to 5,500 delta-chain clones, roughly 40% seen once. Sequencing input: blood. These receptors were taken from a child who received the measles vaccine.

As for this clone: This may be a read error: a much more frequent sequence differs by one nucleotide. The sample holds other DNA sequences that translate to the same CDR3. The chain recombines TRDV2 with TRDJ3, with TRDD3 as a possible D gene (6 bases). The CDR3 length is 21 residues. Germline CDR1 and CDR2: GEAIGNYY and EKD. DNA for the CDR3: TGTGCCTGCGACACTCCCGGATACTCGTCCCTTCACTCCTGGGACACCCGACAGATGTTTTTC. Protein: CACDTPGYSSLHSWDTRQMFF.

Comment on this clone: One end of the junction fails to match germline, which may point to a read error. Other DNA sequences of this sample code for an identical CDR3. This sequence joins TRDV1 and TRDJ1; 7 positions match TRDD3. The CDR3 has 21 residues. Germline assignment: CDR1 TSWWSYY and CDR2 QGS. The CDR3, as DNA: TGTGCTCTTGGGGGCCCCGTCACGCCTTACTGGGGACCCCTCTGGACCGATAAACTCATCTTC. It encodes CALGGPVTPYWGPLWTDKLIF.

The V gene is TRDV1, the J gene TRDJ1, with 9 bases fitting TRDD3. The CDR3 length is 22 residues. The ends lost 3 bases at V and 0 bases at J; junction bases unmatched: 23. Per germline, CDR1 TSWWSYY and CDR2 QGS. The CDR3 coding sequence is TGTGCTCTTGGGGACCGAGGGTCTCCTACTGGGGGACGTTCTTTGTACACCGATAAACTCATCTTT. Amino acids: CALGDRGSPTGGRSLYTDKLIF.

This clone turned up a few times. The V and J genes are TRDV1 and TRDJ1, with D unresolved. CDR3 size: 22 residues. CDR1 is TSWWSYY, CDR2 QGS, per germline. V dropped 0 bases and J dropped 0 bases, with 29 bases sitting between them. CDR3 in DNA: TGTGCTCTTGGGGAACTTTATCTGTTCTACGTGGGTACGACCATGTACACCGATAAACTCATCTTT. Its translation is CALGELYLFYVGTTMYTDKLIF.

In this sample, this clone is medium-sized. This sequence joins TRDV2 and TRDJ3; 9 bases are a match to TRDD3. The CDR3 consists of 19 residues. The trim removed 0 bases at V and 0 bases at J, leaving 5 bases unmatched. Germline-derived CDR1 and CDR2 are GEAIGNYY and EKD. This chain's CDR3 is CACDTGGYRASWDTRQMFF. CDR3 sequence (DNA): TGTGCCTGTGACACCGGGGGATACCGGGCCTCCTGGGACACCCGACAGATGTTTTTC.

V usage is TRDV3 and J usage is TRDJ1; tentatively, D is TRDD3 (6 bases). This CDR3 is built from 14 residues. Looked up from germline, CDR1 is TVYSNPD and CDR2 is GDNSRS (reference sequence). The ends were cut back, 5 bases at V and 0 bases at J, with 16 bases in the middle. In DNA, the CDR3 is TGTGCCCTGAAGTGGGGGGTGTACACCGATAAACTCATCTTT. It codes for CALKWGVYTDKLIF. The complete variable domain, with remaining parts taken from reference TRDV3 and TRDJ1, reads CDKVTQSSPDQTVASGSEVVLLCTYDTVYSNPDLFWYRIRPDYSFQFVFYGDNSRSEGADFTQGRFSVKHILTQKAFHLVISPVRTEDSATYYCALKWGVYTDKLIFGKGTRVTVEP.

This clone has only a few counts. V gene TRDV3 combines with J gene TRDJ1; D may be TRDD3 (5 bases). The CDR3 is made up of 14 amino acids. Germline V lookup: CDR1 TVYSNPD, CDR2 GDNSRS (reference sequence). V was shortened by 3 bases and J by 3 bases, with 17 bases between the two germline ends. For the CDR3, the DNA is TGTGCCTTCCACTCGTTAGGGGAAGCCGATAAACTCATCTTT. This encodes CAFHSLGEADKLIF.

Notes on this clone: This likely traces to a read error, being one base from a far larger clone. The V call is TRDV3, the J call TRDJ1; TRDD3 agrees at 7 bases. This CDR3 is 13 amino acids long. The germline V gene has CDR1 TVYSNPD and CDR2 GDNSRS (reference sequence). CDR3 in amino acids: CALRDTTDDKLIF. The CDR3 DNA reads TGTGCCCTTAGGGATACTACCGACGATAAACTCATCTTT.

The CDR3 bases are TGTGCTCTTGGGGACGCTCATCAATCGCCGTCGTGGGATACGCGAATCGATAAACTCATCTTT. This translates into CALGDAHQSPSWDTRIDKLIF. The J gene is TRDJ1, the V gene TRDV1; 8 nucleotides match TRDD3. This CDR3 is built from 21 residues. The J segment lost 4 bases and the V segment lost 3 bases, leaving 25 bases of the junction unmatched. CDR1 and CDR2 (germline): TSWWSYY, QGS.

As for this clone: The same CDR3 can be traced to other DNA sequences in this sample. The chain employs TRDV1 and TRDJ1, with 13 bases aligning to TRDD3. The CDR3 totals 20 residues. The germline CDR1 and CDR2 sequences are TSWWSYY and QGS. V gave up 0 bases and J gave up 4 bases; unmatched junction bases: 14. The CDR3 nucleotides read TGTGCTCTTGGGGAACTCCACCGGGTACTGGGGGATACGCGAAGCGATAAACTCATCTTT. It codes for CALGELHRVLGDTRSDKLIF.

V gene TRDV1 combines with J gene TRDJ1; 7 bases line up with TRDD3. CDR3 size: 17 residues. V lost 2 bases and J lost 2; bases outside the gene matches: 11. Germline V gene data show CDR1 as TSWWSYY and CDR2 as QGS. The CDR3 reads CALGEYGGITLTDKLIF. In nucleotides, the CDR3 is TGTGCTCTTGGGGAATATGGGGGGATTACTTTAACCGATAAACTCATCTTT.

The CDR3 nucleotides are TGTGCTCTTGGGGGATTCAGAAATTCCCTTCAGGACTGGGGGTCTCCCCACACCGATAAACTCATCTTT. It specifies CALGGFRNSLQDWGSPHTDKLIF. The V and J genes are TRDV1 and TRDJ1, with TRDD3 matching over 8 bases. Trimming at V came to 4 bases and at J to 0 bases, leaving 28 bases not matched to a gene. This CDR3 is 23 amino acids long. Germline CDR1 TSWWSYY, CDR2 QGS.

With regard to this clone: This CDR3 is also generated by other DNA sequences in the sample. This chain connects TRDV2 to TRDJ1; TRDD3 matches 10 bases. CDR3 length equals 18 residues. V trimming: 0 bases; J trimming: 0 bases; junction bases outside the gene matches: 9. Germline CDR1 is GEAIGNYY and CDR2 is EKD. CDR3 DNA sequence: TGTGCCTGTGACACCTTACTGGGGGATGCGATGAACACCGATAAACTCATCTTT. Translating it yields CACDTLLGDAMNTDKLIF.

On this clone itself: It is likely a read error: a sequence one base away is far more abundant. The gene calls are TRDV1 and TRDJ1, with D maybe TRDD3 (6 bases). Germline-derived CDR1 and CDR2 are TSWWSYY and QGS. The CDR3 covers 22 residues. The CDR3 spells CALRELPYPYWLGYGYTDKLIF. CDR3 sequence (DNA): TGTGCTCTTAGGGAACTGCCCTACCCTTACTGGCTGGGGTACGGGTACACCGATAAACTCATCTTT.

This clone was seen just once. The chain recombines TRDV1 with TRDJ1; D remains unclear. V lost 3 bases and J lost 0, with 17 bases in between. Germline V gene sequence: CDR1 TSWWSYY, CDR2 QGS. The length of the CDR3 is 17 residues. CDR3 nucleotides: TGTGCTCTTGGGGACCCGGTACCCCCCGTGTACACCGATAAACTCATCTTT. This encodes CALGDPVPPVYTDKLIF.

J is TRDJ1 and V is TRDV1; D is tentatively TRDD2 or TRDD3 (9 bases each). V was shortened by 1 base and J by 2 bases, with 26 bases between the two germline ends. CDR3 length equals 20 residues. The V gene's germline CDR1 is TSWWSYY and CDR2 QGS. The CDR3 DNA is TGTGCTCTTGGGGAACCCTTCCTACCCTGGGGGATCTTGCGGACCGATAAACTCATCTTT. Amino acid sequence: CALGEPFLPWGILRTDKLIF.

This clone was seen only a few times. The V call is TRDV1, the J call TRDJ1; a weak D match, TRDD2 (6 bases). Germline V gene sequence: CDR1 TSWWSYY, CDR2 QGS. V was shortened by 4 bases and J by 6 bases, with 48 bases between the two germline ends. The CDR3 has 25 amino acids. The CDR3 spells CALGVPPEPSHPSKVRPPIKNKLIF. CDR3 in DNA: TGTGCTCTTGGGGTACCACCAGAGCCTTCCCACCCTAGTAAGGTGCGCCCGCCGATTAAAAATAAACTCATCTTT.

This clone was counted between two and nine times. The chain employs TRDV1 and TRDJ1; D not resolved. The germline gives CDR1 TSWWSYY, CDR2 QGS. V was shortened by 0 bases and J by 1 base, with 18 bases between the two germline ends. The CDR3 contains 18 residues. The CDR3 loop is CALGELGLTIGSTDKLIF. CDR3 coding DNA: TGTGCTCTTGGGGAACTCGGCCTTACGATCGGCTCCACCGATAAACTCATCTTT.

This clone was recorded once. This chain joins TRDV1 and TRDJ1; 12 bases fit TRDD3. After removal of 1 base from V and 3 bases from J, the junction contained 36 bases not matched to a gene. From germline, CDR1 is TSWWSYY and CDR2 QGS. The CDR3 is 27 residues long. CDR3 amino acids: CALGERRITSLPTFHTGGYSKADKLIF. The CDR3 nucleotides read TGTGCTCTTGGGGAACGCCGTATCACTAGCCTTCCTACGTTCCATACTGGGGGATACTCCAAGGCCGATAAACTCATCTTT.

A few counts support this clone. The rearrangement uses TRDV1 and TRDJ1, with TRDD3 matching over 9 bases. Germline V CDR1 and CDR2: TSWWSYY, QGS. The V gene end was trimmed by 4 bases and the J gene end by 0 bases; junction bases not matched to a gene: 12. The CDR3 has 18 amino acids. The CDR3 bases are TGTGCTCTTGGGGGATCTTACGTCTGGGGGATCTACACCGATAAACTCATCTTT. It codes for CALGGSYVWGIYTDKLIF.

This clone turned up a few times. The CDR3 region is CALGELSLSPHGPSSWGVPFIF. CDR3 in DNA: TGTGCTCTTGGGGAACTGAGTCTTAGTCCCCACGGCCCCTCATCCTGGGGGGTCCCCTTCATCTTT. The chain has TRDV1 and TRDJ1, with 7 bases aligning to TRDD3. V lost 0 bases and J lost 12; bases outside the gene matches: 34. The CDR3 runs 22 residues. Germline CDR1 and CDR2: TSWWSYY and QGS.

The chain combines TRDV3 with TRDJ1; 13 bases are a match to TRDD3. CDR1 is TVYSNPD and CDR2 is GDNSRS in the germline V gene (reference sequence). This CDR3 has 21 residues. Trimming cost V 5 bases and J 0 bases; bases outside gene matches: 24. The CDR3 region is CALGEFLPDYWGIRYTDKLIF. CDR3 coding DNA: TGTGCCCTTGGGGAGTTCCTACCTGATTACTGGGGGATACGGTACACCGATAAACTCATCTTT.

This clone was detected a few times. The chain recombines TRDV1 with TRDJ1, with TRDD3 matching 12 bases. Trimming at V came to 0 bases and at J to 2 bases, leaving 19 bases not matched to a gene. Per germline, CDR1 TSWWSYY and CDR2 QGS. The CDR3 is 22 amino acids. For the CDR3, the DNA is TGTGCTCTTGGGGAACTCCCGAAATCTTCCTTTACTGGGGGATACCAAACCGATAAACTCATCTTT. Its translation: CALGELPKSSFTGGYQTDKLIF.

As regards this clone: Sequence at one end of the junction differs from germline and may be a read error. This CDR3 is also generated by other DNA sequences in the sample. This chain links TRDV1 with TRDJ1, with D tentatively TRDD2 (6 bases). CDR1 and CDR2 (germline): TSWWSYY, QGS. The CDR3 spans 23 residues. CDR3 sequence reads: CALGETTRPSVARRARSTDKLIF. The CDR3, as DNA: TGTGCTCTTGGGGAAACCACCAGGCCTTCCGTCGCTCGGAGAGCTCGCTCCACCGATAAGCTCATCTTT.

V and J are TRDV1 and TRDJ1; D perhaps matches TRDD3 (6 bases). The length of the CDR3 is 20 residues. V lost 3 bases, J lost 0 bases, and 26 bases lay in between. CDR1 and CDR2 from the germline V gene are TSWWSYY and QGS. The CDR3 is CALGECLGGDPPSYTDKLIF. The CDR3 coding sequence is TGTGCTCTTGGGGAGTGTCTCGGAGGGGATCCGCCGTCGTACACCGATAAACTCATCTTT.

This clone was counted a few times. The gene calls are TRDV2 and TRDJ3; 8 bases are a match to TRDD3. Germline CDR1 and CDR2: GEAIGNYY and EKD. V lost 4 bases to trimming and J lost 0 bases; unmatched junction nucleotides: 7. The CDR3 extends over 18 amino acids. The DNA of the CDR3 is TGTGCCTGTGATAGTACTGGGGGCCGCTCCTGGGACACCCGACAGATGTTTTTC. Its translation: CACDSTGGRSWDTRQMFF.

The chain uses TRDV1 and TRDJ1, with 13 positions matching TRDD3. Germline V gene data show CDR1 as TSWWSYY and CDR2 as QGS. The length of the CDR3 is 24 residues. V lost 2 bases, J lost 0 bases, and 24 bases stayed unmatched. The CDR3 DNA is TGTGCTCTTGGGGAATGGTGGTTCCCCCCTCTACTGGGGGATACGAGGGGGTACACCGATAAACTCATCTTT. It codes for CALGEWWFPPLLGDTRGYTDKLIF.